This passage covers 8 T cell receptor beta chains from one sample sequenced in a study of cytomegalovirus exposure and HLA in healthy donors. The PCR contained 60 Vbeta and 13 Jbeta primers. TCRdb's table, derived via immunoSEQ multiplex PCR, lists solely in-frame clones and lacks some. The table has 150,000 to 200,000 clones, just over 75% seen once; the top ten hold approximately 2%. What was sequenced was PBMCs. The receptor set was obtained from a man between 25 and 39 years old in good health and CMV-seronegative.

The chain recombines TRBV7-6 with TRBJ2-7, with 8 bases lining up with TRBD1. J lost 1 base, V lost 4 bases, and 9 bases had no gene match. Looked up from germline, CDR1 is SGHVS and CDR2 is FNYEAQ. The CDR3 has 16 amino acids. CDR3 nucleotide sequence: TGTGCCAGCAGCTCGACTTTGGACAGGGCATCCTACGAGCAGTACTTC. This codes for CASSSTLDRASYEQYF.

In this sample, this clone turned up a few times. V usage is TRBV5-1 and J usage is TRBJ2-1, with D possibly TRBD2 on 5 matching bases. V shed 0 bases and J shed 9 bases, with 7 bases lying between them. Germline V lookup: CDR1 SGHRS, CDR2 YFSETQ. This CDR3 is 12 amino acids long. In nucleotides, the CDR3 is TGCGCCAGCAGCTTGGCCAGCGGTGAGCAGTTCTTC. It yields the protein CASSLASGEQFF. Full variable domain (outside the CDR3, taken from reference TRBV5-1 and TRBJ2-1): KAGVTQTPRYLIKTRGQQVTLSCSPISGHRSVSWYQQTPGQGLQFLFEYFSETQRNKGNFPGRFSGRQFSNSRSEMNVSTLELGDSALYLCASSLASGEQFFGPGTRLTVL.

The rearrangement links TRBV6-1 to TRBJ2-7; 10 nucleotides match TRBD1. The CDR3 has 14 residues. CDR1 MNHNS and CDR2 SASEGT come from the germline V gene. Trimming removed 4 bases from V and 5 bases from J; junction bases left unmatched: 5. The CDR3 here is CASSGQTGGDEQYF. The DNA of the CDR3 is TGTGCCAGCAGTGGCCAGACAGGGGGCGACGAGCAGTACTTC.

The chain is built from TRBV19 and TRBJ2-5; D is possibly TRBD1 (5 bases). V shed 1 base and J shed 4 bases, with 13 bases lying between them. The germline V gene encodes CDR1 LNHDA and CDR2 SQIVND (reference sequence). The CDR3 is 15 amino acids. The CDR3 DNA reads TGTGCCAGTAGTATAGGTGGCCAGGGTAGAGAGACCCAGTACTTC. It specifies CASSIGGQGRETQYF.

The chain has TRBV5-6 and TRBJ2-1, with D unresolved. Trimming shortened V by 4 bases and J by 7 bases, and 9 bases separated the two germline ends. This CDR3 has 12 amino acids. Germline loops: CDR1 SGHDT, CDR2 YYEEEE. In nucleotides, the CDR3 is TGTGCCAGCAGCACTCCTCGGAATGAGCAGTTCTTC. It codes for CASSTPRNEQFF.

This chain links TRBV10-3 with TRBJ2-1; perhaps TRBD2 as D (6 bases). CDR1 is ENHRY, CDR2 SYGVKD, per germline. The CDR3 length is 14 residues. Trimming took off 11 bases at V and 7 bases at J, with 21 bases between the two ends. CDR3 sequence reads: CAVGSGFVNNEQFF. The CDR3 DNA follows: TGTGCCGTCGGTAGCGGCTTTGTCAATAATGAGCAGTTCTTC.

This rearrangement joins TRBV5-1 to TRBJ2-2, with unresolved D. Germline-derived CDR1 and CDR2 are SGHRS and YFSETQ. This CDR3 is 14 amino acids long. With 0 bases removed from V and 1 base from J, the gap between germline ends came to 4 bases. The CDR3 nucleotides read TGCGCCAGCAGCTTGGCCCAGAACACCGGGGAGCTGTTTTTT. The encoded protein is CASSLAQNTGELFF.

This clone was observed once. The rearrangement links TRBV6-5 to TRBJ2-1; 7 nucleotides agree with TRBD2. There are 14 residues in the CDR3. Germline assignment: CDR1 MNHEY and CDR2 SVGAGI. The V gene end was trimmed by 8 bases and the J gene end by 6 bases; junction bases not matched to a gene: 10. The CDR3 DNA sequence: TGTGCCAGCCTGACTAGCAGGGTTTCCAATGAGCAGTTCTTC. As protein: CASLTSRVSNEQFF.